Below are 13 T cell receptor beta chains sequenced from a single sample in a study of blood T cell repertoires in COVID-19. Clones were read by immunoSEQ multiplex PCR, and TCRdb kept only the in-frame ones, dropping some. This repertoire shows about 300,000 clones, roughly 91% found once; its top ten account for approximately 2.9%. Sequenced material: PBMCs or T cells enriched from blood (not recorded which). The receptors originated from a woman aged 45-60 years who had been exposed to COVID-19.

V is TRBV6-2 or TRBV6-3 and J is TRBJ2-3, with 8 positions matching TRBD2. With V trimmed by 0 bases and J by 5 bases, 4 bases remained unmatched. The length of the CDR3 is 15 residues. CDR1 is MNHEY and CDR2 is SVGEGT in the germline V gene. The chain's CDR3 is CASSYSRGGGDTQYF. The CDR3 DNA follows: TGTGCCAGCAGTTACTCTCGGGGGGGAGGAGATACGCAGTATTTT.

The J gene is TRBJ2-6, the V gene TRBV28; unclear D gene. V lost 6 bases, J lost 0 bases, and 12 bases lay in between. Germline values: CDR1 MDHEN, CDR2 SYDVKM. This CDR3 comprises 16 residues. The CDR3 DNA reads TGTGCCAGCAGATGGCGGAGTAACTCTGGGGCCAACGTCCTGACTTTC. It codes for CASRWRSNSGANVLTF.

The chain carries TRBV2 and TRBJ1-1; D is unclear. The CDR3 covers 13 residues. Germline assignment: CDR1 SNHLY and CDR2 FYNNEI. Trimming pared 3 bases from V and 3 bases from J, leaving 8 bases between. This CDR3 is CASSELEDTEAFF. The DNA of the CDR3 is TGTGCCAGCAGTGAGTTAGAGGACACTGAAGCTTTCTTT.

This clone was picked up one time. V is TRBV7-2 and J is TRBJ2-1; TRBD1 might be the D (6 bases). The CDR3 totals 15 residues. Germline assignment: CDR1 SGHTA and CDR2 FQGNSA. Trimming stripped 5 bases from V and 3 bases from J, with 14 bases between. The DNA of the CDR3 is TGTGCCAGCAGCCATGATCGGGACAACTACAATGAGCAGTTCTTC. Translation: CASSHDRDNYNEQFF.

This rearrangement joins TRBV7-6 to TRBJ1-1; D not resolved. In germline, CDR1 is SGHVS, CDR2 FNYEAQ. This CDR3 contains 15 residues. V was cut by 8 bases and J by 3 bases, with 19 bases left in between. The CDR3 is CASSVGGETYTEAFF. The CDR3 region has the DNA TGTGCCAGCTCGGTAGGCGGCGAGACCTACACTGAAGCTTTCTTT. Combining the CDR3 with reference TRBV7-6 and TRBJ1-1 gives the whole variable domain GAGVSQSPRYKVTKRGQDVALRCDPISGHVSLYWYRQALGQGPEFLTYFNYEAQQDKSGLPNDRFSAERPEGSISTLTIQRTEQRDSAMYRCASSVGGETYTEAFFGQGTRLTVV.

V is TRBV10-3 and J is TRBJ2-3; 15 positions agree with TRBD2. The CDR3 is 18 amino acids. After removal of 7 bases from V and 9 bases from J, the junction contained 17 bases not matched to a gene. Germline V gene sequence: CDR1 ENHRY, CDR2 SYGVKD. This CDR3 is CAITPGQGRTSGGETQYF. The CDR3 nucleotides read TGTGCCATCACCCCAGGACAGGGCAGGACTAGCGGGGGGGAAACGCAGTATTTT.

The chain couples TRBV7-9 to TRBJ1-1; D unclear. V lost 4 bases, J lost 5 bases, and 20 bases lay in between. The V gene's germline CDR1 is SEHNR and CDR2 FQNEAQ (reference sequence). The CDR3 loop spans 16 amino acids. CDR3 bases: TGTGCCAGCAGCTCACTGGGCTTCGGATCGGGAACTGAAGCTTTCTTT. This gives the protein CASSSLGFGSGTEAFF.

The chain links TRBV12-2 to TRBJ2-5; no DNA check was done on the table's D call, TRBD2. TRBV12-2 is a documented pseudogene. There are 15 residues in the CDR3. The CDR3 spells CASRFGSGGPETQYF. CDR3 nucleotides: TGTGCAAGTCGCTTTGGTAGCGGGGGCCCAGAGACCCAGTACTTC.

This clone has only one observation. The chain carries TRBV7-2 and TRBJ1-2; a weak D match, TRBD1 (5 bases). CDR1 SGHTA and CDR2 FQGNSA come from the germline V gene. The V end lost 5 bases, the J end lost 2 bases, and 21 bases lay between the germline ends. There are 17 residues in the CDR3. Here the CDR3 reads CASSPGGRAGVNYGYTF. The CDR3 nucleotides read TGTGCCAGCAGCCCCGGGGGGAGGGCAGGTGTCAACTATGGCTACACCTTC.

The chain has TRBV19 and TRBJ2-3, with TRBD1 as a possible D gene (6 bases). Trimming cost V 5 bases and J 6 bases, with 15 bases left between them. Germline CDR1 and CDR2: LNHDA and SQIVND (reference sequence). The CDR3 is made up of 14 amino acids. The CDR3 reads CASSEVATGDTQYF. The CDR3, as DNA: TGTGCCAGTAGTGAGGTTGCAACAGGGGATACGCAGTATTTT. The entire variable domain, with the rest obtained from reference TRBV19 and TRBJ2-3, is as follows: DGGITQSPKYLFRKEGQNVTLSCEQNLNHDAMYWYRQDPGQGLRLIYYSQIVNDFQKGDIAEGYSVSREKKESFPLTVTSAQKNPTAFYLCASSEVATGDTQYFGPGTRLTVL.

V is TRBV27 and J is TRBJ1-1, with D hard to call. The germline gives CDR1 MNHEY, CDR2 SMNVEV (reference sequence). V was shortened by 6 bases and J by 4 bases, with 6 bases between the two germline ends. The CDR3 has 11 amino acids. The CDR3 protein is CASRRGTEAFF. The CDR3 DNA sequence: TGTGCCAGCAGACGGGGCACTGAAGCTTTCTTT.

Comment on this clone: Different DNA sequences within this sample yield the same CDR3. The V gene is TRBV19, the J gene TRBJ1-5, with D unclear. Trimming pared 5 bases from V and 0 bases from J, leaving 8 bases between. The length of the CDR3 is 14 residues. Germline values: CDR1 LNHDA, CDR2 SQIVND (reference sequence). The CDR3: CASSREGSNQPQHF. The DNA for the CDR3 is TGTGCCAGTAGTCGGGAGGGTAGCAATCAGCCCCAGCATTTT.

The V call is TRBV5-1, the J call TRBJ2-3; a weak D match, TRBD2 (5 bases). V was clipped by 4 bases and J by 4 bases, with 19 bases between them. The CDR3 loop spans 16 amino acids. Per the germline V gene, CDR1 is SGHRS and CDR2 is YFSETQ. The CDR3 protein is CASSHVEGYSADTQYF. CDR3 nucleotide sequence: TGCGCCAGCAGCCACGTCGAGGGATACAGTGCAGATACGCAGTATTTT.